This entry lists 2 T cell receptor beta chains sequenced from one sample in a study of cytomegalovirus exposure and HLA in healthy donors. 13 Jbeta primers and 60 Vbeta primers were used for the PCR. Sequenced by immunoSEQ multiplex PCR; TCRdb stores in-frame clones only, minus some. This table has around 150,000 clones, around 76% appearing once. Input material: PBMCs. The receptors here all came from a man aged 35-49 years in good health and CMV-seropositive.

The gene calls are TRBV5-6 and TRBJ1-1, with TRBD1 identical over 9 bases. Germline V gives CDR1 SGHDT, CDR2 YYEEEE. V was pared by 3 bases and J by 2 bases, with 8 bases of the junction left unmatched. The CDR3 is made up of 16 amino acids. The CDR3 loop reads CASSWGQGNKNTEAFF. In DNA form, the CDR3 reads TGTGCCAGCAGCTGGGGACAGGGCAACAAAAACACTGAAGCTTTCTTT.

Many counts were recorded for this clone. The V and J genes are TRBV2 and TRBJ1-1; 8 bases align to TRBD1. The trim removed 8 bases at V and 0 bases at J, leaving 8 bases unmatched. The CDR3 is 15 amino acids. Per the germline V gene, CDR1 is SNHLY and CDR2 is FYNNEI. The CDR3 DNA reads as TGTGCCAGCGGAGGAGCAGGGGGCTTGAACACTGAAGCTTTCTTT. It is translated as CASGGAGGLNTEAFF.